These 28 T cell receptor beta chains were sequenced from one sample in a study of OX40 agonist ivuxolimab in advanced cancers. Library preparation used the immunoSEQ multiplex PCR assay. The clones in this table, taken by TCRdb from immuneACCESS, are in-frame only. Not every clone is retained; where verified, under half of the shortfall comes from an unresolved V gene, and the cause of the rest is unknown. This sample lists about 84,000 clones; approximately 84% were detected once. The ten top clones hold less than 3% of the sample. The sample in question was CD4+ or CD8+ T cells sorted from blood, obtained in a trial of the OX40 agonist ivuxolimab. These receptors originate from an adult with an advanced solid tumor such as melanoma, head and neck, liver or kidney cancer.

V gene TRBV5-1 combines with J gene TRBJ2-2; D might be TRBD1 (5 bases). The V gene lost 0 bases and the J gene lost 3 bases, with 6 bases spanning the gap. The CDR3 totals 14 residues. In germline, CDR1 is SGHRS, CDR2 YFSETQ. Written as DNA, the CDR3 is TGCGCCAGCAGCTTGGCAGGGTACACCGGGGAGCTGTTTTTT. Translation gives CASSLAGYTGELFF.

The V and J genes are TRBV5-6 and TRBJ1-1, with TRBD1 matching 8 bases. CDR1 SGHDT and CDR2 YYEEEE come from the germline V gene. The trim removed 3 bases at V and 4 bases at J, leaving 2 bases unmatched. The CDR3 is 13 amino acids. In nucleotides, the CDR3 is TGTGCCAGCAGCTCCCAGGGGGCCACTGAAGCTTTCTTT. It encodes CASSSQGATEAFF.

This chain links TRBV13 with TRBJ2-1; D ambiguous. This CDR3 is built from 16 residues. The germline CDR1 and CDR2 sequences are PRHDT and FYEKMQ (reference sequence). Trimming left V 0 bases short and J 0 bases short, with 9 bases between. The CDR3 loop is CASSLGRADSYNEQFF. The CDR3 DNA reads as TGTGCCAGCAGCTTAGGAAGGGCGGACTCCTACAATGAGCAGTTCTTC.

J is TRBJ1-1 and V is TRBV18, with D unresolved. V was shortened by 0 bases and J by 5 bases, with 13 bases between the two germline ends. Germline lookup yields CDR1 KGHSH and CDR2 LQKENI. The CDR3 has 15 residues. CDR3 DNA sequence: TGTGCCAGCTCACCACCGTTGCTGGCAAAGACTGAAGCTTTCTTT. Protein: CASSPPLLAKTEAFF. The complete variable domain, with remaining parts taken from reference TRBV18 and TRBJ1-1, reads NAGVMQNPRHLVRRRGQEARLRCSPMKGHSHVYWYRQLPEEGLKFMVYLQKENIIDESGMPKERFSAEFPKEGPSILRIQQVVRGDSAAYFCASSPPLLAKTEAFFGQGTRLTVV.

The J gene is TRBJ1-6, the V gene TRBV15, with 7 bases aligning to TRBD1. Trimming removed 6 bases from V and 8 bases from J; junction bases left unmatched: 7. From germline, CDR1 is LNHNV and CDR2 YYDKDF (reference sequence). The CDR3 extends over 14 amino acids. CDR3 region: CATSKDRDYSPLHF. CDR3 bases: TGTGCCACCAGTAAAGACAGGGATTATTCACCCCTCCACTTT.

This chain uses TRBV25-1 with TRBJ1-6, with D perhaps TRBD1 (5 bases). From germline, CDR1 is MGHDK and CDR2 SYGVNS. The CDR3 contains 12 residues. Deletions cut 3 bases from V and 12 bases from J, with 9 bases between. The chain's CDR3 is CASSDDSRPLHF. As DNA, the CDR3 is TGTGCCAGCAGTGATGACAGCAGACCCCTCCACTTT.

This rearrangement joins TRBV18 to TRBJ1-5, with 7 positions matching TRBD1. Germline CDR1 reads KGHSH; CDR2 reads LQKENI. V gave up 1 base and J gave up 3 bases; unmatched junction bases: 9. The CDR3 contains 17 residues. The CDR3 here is CASSPRDSGLHNQPQHF. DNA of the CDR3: TGTGCCAGCTCACCACGGGACAGCGGCCTTCACAATCAGCCCCAGCATTTT.

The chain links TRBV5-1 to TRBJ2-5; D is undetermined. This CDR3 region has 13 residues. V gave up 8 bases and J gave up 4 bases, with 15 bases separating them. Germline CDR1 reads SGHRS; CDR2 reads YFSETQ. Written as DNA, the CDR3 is TGCGCCAGTATCGCACCCGACGGAGAGACCCAGTACTTC. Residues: CASIAPDGETQYF.

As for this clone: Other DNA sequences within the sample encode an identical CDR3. The CDR3 reads CASSIQGSTDTQYF. For the CDR3, the DNA is TGTGCCAGTAGTATCCAGGGAAGCACAGATACGCAGTATTTT. This rearrangement joins TRBV19 to TRBJ2-3, with D perhaps matching TRBD1 (5 bases). Between the trimmed V and J ends, which lost 3 bases and 0 bases, there was a span of 7 bases. Germline assignment: CDR1 LNHDA and CDR2 SQIVND (reference sequence). There are 14 residues in the CDR3.

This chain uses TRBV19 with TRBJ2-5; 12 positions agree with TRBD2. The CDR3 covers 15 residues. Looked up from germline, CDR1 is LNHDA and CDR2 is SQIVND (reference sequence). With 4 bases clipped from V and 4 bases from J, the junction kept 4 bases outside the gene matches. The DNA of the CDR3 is TGTGCCAGTAGTACCCGGACTAGCGGGGTAGAGACCCAGTACTTC. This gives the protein CASSTRTSGVETQYF. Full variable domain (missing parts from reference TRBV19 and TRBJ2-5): DGGITQSPKYLFRKEGQNVTLSCEQNLNHDAMYWYRQDPGQGLRLIYYSQIVNDFQKGDIAEGYSVSREKKESFPLTVTSAQKNPTAFYLCASSTRTSGVETQYFGPGTRLLVL.

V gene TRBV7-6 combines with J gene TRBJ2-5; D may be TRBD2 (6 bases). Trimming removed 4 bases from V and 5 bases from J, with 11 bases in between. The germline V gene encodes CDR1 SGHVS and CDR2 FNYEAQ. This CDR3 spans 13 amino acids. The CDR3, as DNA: TGTGCCAGCAGCTCCGGGACTCTTGAGACCCAGTACTTC. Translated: CASSSGTLETQYF.

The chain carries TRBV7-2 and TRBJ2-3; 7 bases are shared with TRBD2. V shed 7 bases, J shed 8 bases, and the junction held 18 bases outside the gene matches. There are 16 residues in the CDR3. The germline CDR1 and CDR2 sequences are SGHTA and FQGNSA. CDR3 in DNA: TGTGCCAGCAACCTCCCGGGGGGAGTAGCACAGATTACGCAGTATTTT. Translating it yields CASNLPGGVAQITQYF.

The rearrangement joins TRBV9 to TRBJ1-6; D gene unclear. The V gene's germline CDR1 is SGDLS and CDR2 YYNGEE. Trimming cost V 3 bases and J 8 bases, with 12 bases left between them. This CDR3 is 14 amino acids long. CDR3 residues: CASSAGDVDSPLHF. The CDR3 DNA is TGTGCCAGCAGCGCGGGTGACGTTGATTCACCCCTCCACTTT.

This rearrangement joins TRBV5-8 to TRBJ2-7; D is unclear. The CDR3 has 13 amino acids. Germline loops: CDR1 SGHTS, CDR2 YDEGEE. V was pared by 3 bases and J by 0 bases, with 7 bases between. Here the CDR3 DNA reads TGTGCCAGCAGCTCAGAAAGCTCCTACGAGCAGTACTTC. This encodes CASSSESSYEQYF. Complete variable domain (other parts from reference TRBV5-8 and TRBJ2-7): EAGVTQSPTHLIKTRGQQATLRCSPISGHTSVYWYQQALGLGLQFLLWYDEGEERNRGNFPPRFSGRQFPNYSSELNVNALELEDSALYLCASSSESSYEQYFGPGTRLTVT.

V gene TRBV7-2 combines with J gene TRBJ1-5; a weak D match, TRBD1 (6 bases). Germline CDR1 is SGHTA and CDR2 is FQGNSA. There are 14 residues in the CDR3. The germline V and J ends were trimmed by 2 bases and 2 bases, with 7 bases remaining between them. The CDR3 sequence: CASSLSGGNQPQHF. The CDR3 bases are TGTGCCAGCAGCTTATCAGGGGGCAATCAGCCCCAGCATTTT. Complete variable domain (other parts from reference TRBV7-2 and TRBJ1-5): GAGVSQSPSNKVTEKGKDVELRCDPISGHTALYWYRQSLGQGLEFLIYFQGNSAPDKSGLPSDRFSAERTGGSVSTLTIQRTQQEDSAVYLCASSLSGGNQPQHFGDGTRLSIL.

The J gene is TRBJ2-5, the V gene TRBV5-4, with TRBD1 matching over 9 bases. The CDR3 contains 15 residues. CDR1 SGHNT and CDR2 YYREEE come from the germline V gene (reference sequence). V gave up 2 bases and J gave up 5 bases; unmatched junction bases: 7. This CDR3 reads CASSLGQGLGETQYF. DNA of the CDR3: TGTGCCAGCAGCTTAGGACAGGGGTTGGGGGAGACCCAGTACTTC.

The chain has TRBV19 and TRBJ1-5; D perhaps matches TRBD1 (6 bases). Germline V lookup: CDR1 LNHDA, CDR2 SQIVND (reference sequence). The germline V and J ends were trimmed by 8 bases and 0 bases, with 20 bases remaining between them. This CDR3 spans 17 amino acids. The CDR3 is CASWPGGLAYSNQPQHF. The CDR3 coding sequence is TGTGCCAGTTGGCCGGGGGGCCTCGCCTATAGCAATCAGCCCCAGCATTTT.

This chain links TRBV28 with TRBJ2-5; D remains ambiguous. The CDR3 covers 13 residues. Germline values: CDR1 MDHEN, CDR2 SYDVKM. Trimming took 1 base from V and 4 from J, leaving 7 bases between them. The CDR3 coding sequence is TGTGCCAGCAGTTTATCTGGGGTAGAGACCCAGTACTTC. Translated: CASSLSGVETQYF.

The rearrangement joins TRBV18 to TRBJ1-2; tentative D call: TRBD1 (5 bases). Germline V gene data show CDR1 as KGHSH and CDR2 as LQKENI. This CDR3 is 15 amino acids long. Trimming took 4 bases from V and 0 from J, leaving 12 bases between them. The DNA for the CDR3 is TGTGCCAGCTCACGAGACAGAGAAGCTAACTATGGCTACACCTTC. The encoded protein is CASSRDREANYGYTF.

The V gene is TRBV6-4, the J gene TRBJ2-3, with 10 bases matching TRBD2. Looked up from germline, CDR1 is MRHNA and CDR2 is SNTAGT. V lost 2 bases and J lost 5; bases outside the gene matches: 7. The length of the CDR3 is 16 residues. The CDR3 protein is CASSDGAGGPGDTQYF. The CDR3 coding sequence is TGTGCCAGCAGTGACGGAGCGGGGGGGCCGGGAGATACGCAGTATTTT.

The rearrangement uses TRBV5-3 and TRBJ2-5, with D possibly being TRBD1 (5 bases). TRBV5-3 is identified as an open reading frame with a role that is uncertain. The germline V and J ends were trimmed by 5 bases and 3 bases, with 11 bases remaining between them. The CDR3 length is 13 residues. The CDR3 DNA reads TGTGCCAGAAGTACCGGCAGGGAAGAGACCCAGTACTTC. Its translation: CARSTGREETQYF.

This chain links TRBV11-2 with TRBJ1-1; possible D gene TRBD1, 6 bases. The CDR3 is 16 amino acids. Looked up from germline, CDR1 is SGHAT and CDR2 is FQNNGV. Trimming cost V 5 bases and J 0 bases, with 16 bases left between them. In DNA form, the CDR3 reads TGTGCCAGCAGCCCTCCCACGACAGGCCTGAACACTGAAGCTTTCTTT. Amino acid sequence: CASSPPTTGLNTEAFF.

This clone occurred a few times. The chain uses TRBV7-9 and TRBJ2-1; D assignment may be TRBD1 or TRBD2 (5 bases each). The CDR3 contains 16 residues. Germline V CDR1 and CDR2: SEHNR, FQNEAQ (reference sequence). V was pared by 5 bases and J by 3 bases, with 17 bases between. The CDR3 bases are TGTGCCAGCAGCGCCTCCGGGGCTTCCTACTACAATGAGCAGTTCTTC. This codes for CASSASGASYYNEQFF.

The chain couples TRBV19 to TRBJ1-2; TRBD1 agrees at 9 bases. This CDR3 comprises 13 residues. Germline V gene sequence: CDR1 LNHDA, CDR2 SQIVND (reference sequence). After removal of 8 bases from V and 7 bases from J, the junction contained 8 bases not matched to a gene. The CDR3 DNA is TGTGCCAGTCGAGTTGGGACAGGGCCTGGCTACACCTTC. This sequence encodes CASRVGTGPGYTF.

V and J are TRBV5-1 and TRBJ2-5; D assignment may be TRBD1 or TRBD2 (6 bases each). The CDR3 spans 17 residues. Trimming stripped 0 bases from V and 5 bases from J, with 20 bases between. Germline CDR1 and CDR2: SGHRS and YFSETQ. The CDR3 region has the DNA TGCGCCAGCAGCTTGGGGGCCGGGGGCTCAATCGGGGAGACCCAGTACTTC. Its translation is CASSLGAGGSIGETQYF.

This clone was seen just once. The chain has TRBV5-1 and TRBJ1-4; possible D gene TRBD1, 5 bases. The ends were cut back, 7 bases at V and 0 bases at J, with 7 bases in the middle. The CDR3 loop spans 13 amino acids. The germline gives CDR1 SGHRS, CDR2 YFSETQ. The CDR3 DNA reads TGCGCCAGCCGACAGTCAACTAATGAAAAACTGTTTTTT. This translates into CASRQSTNEKLFF.

Here the CDR3 DNA reads TGTGCCAGTAGTTCCTTTTCCTGGGGGAGCAATCAGCCCCAGCATTTT. This codes for CASSSFSWGSNQPQHF. V is TRBV19 and J is TRBJ1-5; the D gene is possibly TRBD1 (5 bases). Germline assignment: CDR1 LNHDA and CDR2 SQIVND (reference sequence). Deletions cut 5 bases from V and 1 base from J, with 15 bases between. The CDR3 is made up of 16 amino acids.

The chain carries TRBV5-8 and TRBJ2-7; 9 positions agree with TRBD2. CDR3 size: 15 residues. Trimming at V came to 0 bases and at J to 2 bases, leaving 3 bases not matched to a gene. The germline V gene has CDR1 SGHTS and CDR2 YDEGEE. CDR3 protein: CASSLGLAGTYEQYF. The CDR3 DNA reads TGTGCCAGCAGCTTGGGGCTAGCGGGGACCTACGAGCAGTACTTC.